This T cell receptor beta chain was documented in a study of T cells in localized non-small cell lung cancer. Germline V gene data show CDR1 as SEHNR and CDR2 as FQNEAQ (reference sequence). The CDR3 consists of 15 residues. Trimming took 4 bases from V and 6 from J; bases not matched to a gene: 2. Using immunoSEQ multiplex PCR, the repertoire was profiled, and TCRdb retains in-frame clones only, with some absent. Counted here are about 35,000 clones, under 90% occurring once; the ten biggest clones make up roughly 4.2%. The gene calls are TRBV7-9 and TRBJ2-1; 14 positions agree with TRBD2. This TCR derives from a man between 35 and 75 years old with stage I lung adenocarcinoma. Sequenced here: peripheral blood, sampled before any cancer treatment. The CDR3 DNA reads TGTGCCAGCAGCTGGACTAGCGGGGGGTCCAATGAGCAGTTCTTC. It encodes CASSWTSGGSNEQFF.